The next 14 T cell receptor beta chains were all read from a single sample in a study of a mutant IDH1 vaccine in newly diagnosed glioma. Sample time point: week 11, during vaccination. In every dose of vaccine, 300 ug of mutant IDH1 20-mer peptide was given alongside topical imiquimod. TCRdb's table, derived via immunoSEQ multiplex PCR, lists solely in-frame clones and lacks some. There are tens of thousands of clones in the sample; around 82% occur only once, and about 24% lies in the top ten. Antigens for these TCRs are unknown. This specimen consisted of PBMCs, obtained from a glioma patient whose treatment included an IDH1 peptide vaccine. The receptors shown here come from a man younger than 40 with glioma.

This chain links TRBV7-2 with TRBJ2-1; TRBD1 might be the D (5 bases). The CDR3 contains 13 residues. CDR1 and CDR2 (germline): SGHTA, FQGNSA. The V gene lost 3 bases and the J gene lost 8 bases, with 11 bases spanning the gap. The CDR3 bases are TGTGCCAGCAGCTTGGCCCAGGGCCATGAGCAGTTCTTC. Translation: CASSLAQGHEQFF.

The chain has TRBV5-4 and TRBJ1-1; D unresolved. The CDR3 is made up of 13 amino acids. The germline V gene has CDR1 SGHNT and CDR2 YYREEE (reference sequence). Trimming stripped 6 bases from V and 0 bases from J, with 9 bases between. CDR3 region: CASNRDLNTEAFF. The CDR3 DNA is TGTGCCAGCAACAGAGATCTGAACACTGAAGCTTTCTTT.

This clone has more than one count but fewer than ten. The V call is TRBV6-6, the J call TRBJ1-5; possibly TRBD1 for D (5 bases). V shed 4 bases and J shed 4 bases, with 14 bases lying between them. Germline lookup yields CDR1 MNHNY and CDR2 SVGAGI (reference sequence). This CDR3 spans 15 amino acids. This chain's CDR3 is CASSSRGPRNQPQHF. The CDR3 nucleotides read TGTGCCAGCAGTTCCCGGGGCCCACGGAATCAGCCCCAGCATTTT.

This clone has only a few counts. The chain carries TRBV6-1 and TRBJ2-7; 9 bases line up with TRBD2. J gave up 0 bases and V 0 bases, and 0 bases lay outside the gene matches. Germline V CDR1 and CDR2: MNHNS, SASEGT. The CDR3 totals 15 residues. CDR3 amino acids: CASSEASGSSYEQYF. The CDR3 bases are TGTGCCAGCAGTGAAGCTAGCGGGAGCTCCTACGAGCAGTACTTC.

This rearrangement joins TRBV5-1 to TRBJ1-1, with D unresolved. Between the trimmed V and J ends, which lost 6 bases and 6 bases, there was a span of 15 bases. The germline V gene encodes CDR1 SGHRS and CDR2 YFSETQ. This CDR3 region has 13 residues. CDR3 loop: CASTPGGISEAFF. CDR3 nucleotide sequence: TGCGCCAGCACCCCTGGAGGGATCTCTGAAGCTTTCTTT.

The gene calls are TRBV27 and TRBJ1-5; 9 bases are shared with TRBD1. This CDR3 spans 15 amino acids. From germline, CDR1 is MNHEY and CDR2 SMNVEV (reference sequence). J lost 1 base, V lost 6 bases, and 4 bases had no gene match. The CDR3 spells CASSEQGASNQPQHF. Here the CDR3 DNA reads TGTGCCAGCAGCGAACAGGGGGCGAGCAATCAGCCCCAGCATTTT.

J is TRBJ2-7 and V is TRBV15; D call uncertain. V lost 0 bases and J lost 11, with 17 bases in between. The CDR3 has 14 amino acids. The germline gives CDR1 LNHNV, CDR2 YYDKDF (reference sequence). CDR3 residues: CATSRDSRSSVEYF. The DNA for the CDR3 is TGTGCCACCAGCAGAGATTCAAGGTCCTCGGTGGAGTACTTC.

The gene calls are TRBV7-9 and TRBJ2-7; TRBD2 matches 10 bases. In germline, CDR1 is SEHNR, CDR2 FQNEAQ (reference sequence). The length of the CDR3 is 16 residues. Losses at the gene ends were 5 bases for V and 0 bases for J; bases not matched to a gene: 7. The CDR3, as DNA: TGTGCCAGCAGCATCGGACTAGCGGCAAACTCCTACGAGCAGTACTTC. It encodes CASSIGLAANSYEQYF.

The chain combines TRBV19 with TRBJ1-1, with 7 bases fitting TRBD1. Germline V gives CDR1 LNHDA, CDR2 SQIVND (reference sequence). Trimming took 5 bases from V and 5 from J; bases not matched to a gene: 8. The CDR3 covers 14 residues. CDR3 in DNA: TGTGCCAGTAGTCTTTTGGGACAGCGGACTGAAGCTTTCTTT. Residues: CASSLLGQRTEAFF.

The chain carries TRBV5-4 and TRBJ2-5; 7 bases are a match to TRBD2. This CDR3 is 14 amino acids long. The V gene's germline CDR1 is SGHNT and CDR2 YYREEE (reference sequence). The J segment lost 3 bases and the V segment lost 4 bases, leaving 6 bases of the junction unmatched. The CDR3 coding sequence is TGTGCCAGCAGCGCCGCTCTAGCGGAAGAGACCCAGTACTTC. It specifies CASSAALAEETQYF. The variable domain in full, completed from reference TRBV5-4 and TRBJ2-5, reads ETGVTQSPTHLIKTRGQQVTLRCSSQSGHNTVSWYQQALGQGPQFIFQYYREEENGRGNFPPRFSGLQFPNYSSELNVNALELDDSALYLCASSAALAEETQYFGPGTRLLVL.

The chain links TRBV4-3 to TRBJ2-7, with D possibly being TRBD1 (5 bases). The CDR3 loop spans 15 amino acids. Germline CDR1 reads LGHNA; CDR2 reads YSLEER. Trimming took off 1 base at V and 2 bases at J, with 12 bases between the two ends. The CDR3 bases are TGCGCCAGCAGCCAAGTTAGGCAGGGCCCCTACGAGCAGTACTTC. Translating it yields CASSQVRQGPYEQYF.

J is TRBJ1-6 and V is TRBV2, with 9 nucleotides matching TRBD1. The germline V gene has CDR1 SNHLY and CDR2 FYNNEI. The length of the CDR3 is 17 residues. Trimming cost V 5 bases and J 6 bases; bases outside gene matches: 11. The CDR3 DNA is TGTGCCAGCAGTCCAGGACAGGGGACGGGAGGTAATTCACCCCTCCACTTT. Translating gives CASSPGQGTGGNSPLHF.

This clone was detected a few times. V is TRBV13 and J is TRBJ1-1; no firm D call. Looked up from germline, CDR1 is PRHDT and CDR2 is FYEKMQ (reference sequence). V dropped 1 base and J dropped 4 bases, with 4 bases sitting between them. This CDR3 is 12 amino acids long. This CDR3 reads CASSLVITEAFF. The CDR3 DNA reads as TGTGCCAGCAGCTTAGTCATCACTGAAGCTTTCTTT.

V usage is TRBV19 and J usage is TRBJ2-5; maybe TRBD2 (6 bases). Trimming took 2 bases from V and 2 from J, leaving 15 bases between them. This CDR3 contains 16 residues. CDR1 LNHDA and CDR2 SQIVND come from the germline V gene (reference sequence). The DNA of the CDR3 is TGTGCCAGTAGTATATCGGCGGGGCAAACACAAGAGACCCAGTACTTC. Translating gives CASSISAGQTQETQYF.